The source of this TCR beta chain is a study of regulatory T cells in long-lasting Graves disease. This CDR3 has 14 amino acids. CDR1 and CDR2 from the germline V gene are SGHAT and FQDESV (reference sequence). V lost 1 base and J lost 2, with 8 bases in between. Arm-PCR of CDR3 regions with iRepertoire HTBI primers generated TCR beta libraries. Per the original methods: Across all samples, about 62 TRBV segments and roughly 14 TRBJ segments were identified. Each CDR3 protein is one row after TCRdb ran MiXCR on the multiplex PCR reads. The V and J calls were determined by TCRdb, not by the authors. The data show more than 450,000 distinct CDR3 sequences, about 12% seen once. Time point meaning: newly diagnosed GD, antithyroid drugs for less than 3 months. Scientists built the TCR library using RNA that was extracted from PBMCs. There are many counts of this clonotype. A further study also used this sample, focusing on T cells in Graves' hyperthyroidism and ophthalmopathy. This second study says: For Graves' hyperthyroidism to be stable, ophthalmopathy could not progress within 18 months. Researchers found most expanded thyroid clonotypes above 0.001 in blood as well.

This TCR came from a woman aged 25 to 39 with Graves disease. Sequenced material: peripheral blood mononuclear cells (PBMCs), taken at new diagnosis, from a patient treated with antithyroid drugs. The V and J genes are TRBV11-1 and TRBJ2-5, with D possibly TRBD2 on 5 matching bases. The CDR3 is CASSLGGKQETQYF. The CDR3, as DNA: TGTGCCAGCAGCTTAGGAGGGAAGCAAGAGACCCAGTACTTC.